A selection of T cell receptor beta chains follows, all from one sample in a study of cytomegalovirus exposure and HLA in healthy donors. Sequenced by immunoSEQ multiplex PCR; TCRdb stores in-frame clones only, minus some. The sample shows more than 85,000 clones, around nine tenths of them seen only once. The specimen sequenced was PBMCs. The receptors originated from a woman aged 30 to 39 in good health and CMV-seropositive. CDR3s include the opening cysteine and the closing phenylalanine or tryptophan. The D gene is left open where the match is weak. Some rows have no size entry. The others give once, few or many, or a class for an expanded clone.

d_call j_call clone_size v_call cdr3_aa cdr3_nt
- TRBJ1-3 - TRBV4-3 CASSQLSGPRSGNTIYF TGCGCCAGCAGCCAACTGTCTGGGCCTCGCTCTGGAAACACCATATATTTT
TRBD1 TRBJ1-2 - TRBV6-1 CASSGTGGYGYTF TGTGCCAGCAGTGGGACAGGAGGCTATGGCTACACCTTC
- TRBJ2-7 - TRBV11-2 CASSSTGREQYF TGTGCCAGCAGCTCCACAGGAAGGGAGCAGTACTTC
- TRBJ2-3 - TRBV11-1 CASAARPHPRINTQYF TGTGCCAGCGCCGCGCGGCCACACCCGAGGATAAATACGCAGTATTTT
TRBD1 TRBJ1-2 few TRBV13 CASSLGQGAGGYTF TGTGCCAGCAGCTTAGGACAGGGGGCAGGTGGCTACACCTTC
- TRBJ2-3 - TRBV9 CASSVVAASTDTQYF TGTGCCAGCAGCGTAGTGGCGGCTAGCACAGATACGCAGTATTTT
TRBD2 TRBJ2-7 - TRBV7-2 CASSSASTGLATEQYF TGTGCCAGCAGCTCCGCCTCCACTGGACTAGCGACCGAGCAGTACTTC
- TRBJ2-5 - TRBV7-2 CASSLVFSQGETQYF TGTGCCAGCAGCTTAGTTTTCTCCCAGGGAGAGACCCAGTACTTC
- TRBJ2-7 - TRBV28 CASSYQGGYEQYF TGTGCCAGCAGTTACCAGGGGGGATACGAGCAGTACTTC
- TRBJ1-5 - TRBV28 CASSTGNQPQHF TGTGCCAGCAGTACAGGAAATCAGCCCCAGCATTTT
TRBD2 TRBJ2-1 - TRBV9 CASSLRGLAGPSSYNEQFF TGTGCCAGCAGCCTTCGGGGACTAGCGGGGCCAAGCTCCTACAATGAGCAGTTCTTC
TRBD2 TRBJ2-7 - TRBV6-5 CASSYGTSGYEQYF TGTGCCAGCAGTTACGGGACTAGCGGTTACGAGCAGTACTTC
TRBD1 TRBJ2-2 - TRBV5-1 CASRTGTGLDGELFF TGCGCCAGCAGAACCGGGACAGGGCTAGACGGGGAGCTGTTTTTT
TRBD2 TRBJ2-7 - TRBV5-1 CASTPTGTSGRDEQYF TGCGCCAGCACGCCTACCGGGACTAGCGGGAGGGATGAGCAGTACTTC
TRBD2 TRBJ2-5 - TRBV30 CAHRGLAGNQETQYF TGTGCCCATAGGGGGTTAGCGGGGAACCAAGAGACCCAGTACTTC
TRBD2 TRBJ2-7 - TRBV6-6 CASSYSGGSLYEQYF TGTGCCAGCAGTTACTCGGGCGGGAGTCTTTACGAGCAGTACTTC
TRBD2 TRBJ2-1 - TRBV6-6 CASSPGLANEQFF TGTGCCAGCAGTCCGGGACTAGCAAATGAGCAGTTCTTC
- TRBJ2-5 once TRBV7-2 CASTRETQVGTQYF TGTGCCAGCACCCGGGAGACCCAGGTGGGGACCCAGTACTTC
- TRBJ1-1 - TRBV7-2 CASSFPGRLGLGTEAFF TGTGCCAGCAGCTTCCCCGGGCGTTTGGGGCTGGGGACTGAAGCTTTCTTT
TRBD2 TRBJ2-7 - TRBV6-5 CASTRAGGIYEQYF TGTGCCAGCACCAGAGCGGGAGGTATCTACGAGCAGTACTTC
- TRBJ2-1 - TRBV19 CASSAATSRDYNEQFF TGTGCCAGTAGTGCGGCCACTAGCCGAGACTACAATGAGCAGTTCTTC
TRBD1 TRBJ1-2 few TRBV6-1 CASRAPGQGYGYTF TGTGCCAGCAGGGCCCCCGGACAGGGGTACGGCTACACCTTC
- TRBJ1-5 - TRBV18 CASSPDSVSSGNQPQHF TGTGCCAGCTCACCGGACAGCGTGTCTTCCGGCAATCAGCCCCAGCATTTT
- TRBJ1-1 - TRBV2 CASSGRTGTEAFF TGTGCCAGCAGTGGGAGAACCGGCACTGAAGCTTTCTTT
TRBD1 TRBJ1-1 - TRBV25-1 CASSSTGRGEAFF TGTGCCAGCAGTTCGACAGGGAGAGGTGAAGCTTTCTTT
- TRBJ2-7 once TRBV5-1 CASSLGAVGEQYF TGCGCCAGCAGCTTGGGGGCAGTAGGCGAGCAGTACTTC
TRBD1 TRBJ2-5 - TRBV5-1 CASSVGQGETQYF TGCGCCAGCAGCGTTGGACAGGGGGAGACCCAGTACTTC
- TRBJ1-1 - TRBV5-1 CASSLELDTEAFF TGCGCCAGCAGCCTGGAATTAGACACTGAAGCTTTCTTT
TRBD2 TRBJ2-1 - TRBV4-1 CASSQVPTSGISNEQFF TGCGCCAGCAGCCAAGTCCCGACTAGCGGGATTTCTAATGAGCAGTTCTTC
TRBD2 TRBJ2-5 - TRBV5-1 CASSSLSGGQETQYF TGCGCCAGCAGCTCGCTTAGCGGGGGCCAAGAGACCCAGTACTTC
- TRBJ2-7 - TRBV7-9 CASSPLNTYEQYF TGTGCCAGCAGCCCCCTCAACACCTACGAGCAGTACTTC
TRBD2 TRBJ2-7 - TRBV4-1 CASSPAFGGSYEQYF TGCGCCAGCAGCCCCGCATTCGGGGGGAGCTACGAGCAGTACTTC
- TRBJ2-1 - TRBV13 CASSPRRQGYNEQFF TGTGCCAGCAGCCCCCGGCGGCAGGGCTACAATGAGCAGTTCTTC
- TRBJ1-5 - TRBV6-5 CASSRGLSNQPQHF TGTGCCAGCAGTAGGGGGTTGAGCAATCAGCCCCAGCATTTT
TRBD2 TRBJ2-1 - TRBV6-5 CASSRGLGGGDEQFF TGTGCCAGCAGCCGGGGACTGGGGGGGGGAGATGAGCAGTTCTTC
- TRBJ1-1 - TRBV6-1 CASSEQANTEAFF TGTGCCAGCAGTGAACAGGCGAACACTGAAGCTTTCTTT
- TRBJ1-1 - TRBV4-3 CASSREVGGWNTEAFF TGCGCCAGCAGCCGTGAGGTCGGAGGCTGGAACACTGAAGCTTTCTTT
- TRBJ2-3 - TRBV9 CASSSGTSDTQYF TGTGCCAGCAGCTCCGGGACTTCGGATACGCAGTATTTT
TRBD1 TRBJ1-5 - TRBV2 CASTPTGGGQPQHF TGTGCCAGCACCCCGACAGGGGGCGGGCAGCCCCAGCATTTT
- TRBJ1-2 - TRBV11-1 CASSLVGQGHYGYTF TGTGCCAGCAGCTTAGTGGGCCAGGGCCACTATGGCTACACCTTC
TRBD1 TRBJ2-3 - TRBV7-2 CASSPGQGVDTQYF TGTGCCAGCAGCCCCGGACAGGGCGTCGATACGCAGTATTTT
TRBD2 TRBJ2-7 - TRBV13 CASSPPGRASYEQYF TGTGCCAGCAGCCCTCCGGGGAGGGCATCCTACGAGCAGTACTTC
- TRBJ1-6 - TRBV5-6 CASSGGRRASPLHF TGTGCCAGCAGCGGCGGACGGCGGGCCTCACCCCTCCACTTT
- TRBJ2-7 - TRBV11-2 CASSLAFEQYF TGTGCCAGCAGCTTAGCTTTCGAGCAGTACTTC
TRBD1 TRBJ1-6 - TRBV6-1 CASRDRGQGNSPLHF TGTGCCAGCAGGGACAGGGGGCAAGGTAATTCACCCCTCCACTTT
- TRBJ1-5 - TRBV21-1 CAPASYRVYSNQPQHF TGTGCCCCAGCCTCTTACAGGGTTTATAGCAATCAGCCCCAGCATTTT
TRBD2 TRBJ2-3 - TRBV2 CASSEWEGARDTQYF TGTGCCAGCAGTGAATGGGAGGGAGCTAGAGATACGCAGTATTTT
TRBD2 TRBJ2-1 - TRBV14 CASSRGRAGEQFF TGTGCCAGCAGCCGCGGGAGGGCGGGTGAGCAGTTCTTC
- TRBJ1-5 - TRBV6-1 CASTPLGSLNQPQHF TGTGCCAGCACCCCATTGGGCTCTCTCAATCAGCCCCAGCATTTT
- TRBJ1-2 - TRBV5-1 CASSETDTGGYTF TGCGCCAGCAGCGAGACAGATACTGGTGGCTACACCTTC
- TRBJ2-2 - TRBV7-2 CASRSRRTPTGELFF TGTGCCAGCAGGTCTAGACGGACTCCCACCGGGGAGCTGTTTTTT
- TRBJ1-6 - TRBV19 CASTRTVNSPLHF TGTGCCAGTACCCGGACAGTTAATTCACCCCTCCACTTT
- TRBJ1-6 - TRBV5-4 CASSLELNSPLHF TGTGCCAGCAGCTTGGAGCTTAATTCACCCCTCCACTTT
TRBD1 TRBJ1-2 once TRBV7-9 CASSWGQGSDGYTF TGTGCCAGCAGCTGGGGACAGGGGTCCGATGGCTACACCTTC
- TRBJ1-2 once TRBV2 CASSEKAGHGYTF TGTGCCAGCAGTGAAAAGGCAGGGCATGGCTACACCTTC